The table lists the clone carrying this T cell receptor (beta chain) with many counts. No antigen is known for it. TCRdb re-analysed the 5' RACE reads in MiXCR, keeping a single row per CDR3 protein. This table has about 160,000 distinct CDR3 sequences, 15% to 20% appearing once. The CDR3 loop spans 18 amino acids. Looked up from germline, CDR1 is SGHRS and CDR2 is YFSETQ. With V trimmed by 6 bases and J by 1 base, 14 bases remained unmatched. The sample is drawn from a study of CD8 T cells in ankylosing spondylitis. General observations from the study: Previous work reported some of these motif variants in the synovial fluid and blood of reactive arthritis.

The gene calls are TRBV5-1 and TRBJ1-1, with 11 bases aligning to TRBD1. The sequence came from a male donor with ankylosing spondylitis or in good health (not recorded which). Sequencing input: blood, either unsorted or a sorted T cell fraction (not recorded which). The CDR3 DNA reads TGCGCCAGCACCAATGACCGGGACAGGGGGATGAGGAACACTGAAGCTTTCTTT. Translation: CASTNDRDRGMRNTEAFF.